This T cell receptor beta chain was documented in a study of T-cell memory formation after mild COVID-19. Overall study findings and caveats: SARS-CoV-2 specificity was not confirmed for second-wave clones peaking on day 37.

Concerning this clonotype itself: Antigen unknown.

Via MiXCR, TCRdb re-called the 5' RACE reads, giving one row per CDR3 protein. In the table there are roughly 450,000 distinct CDR3 sequences, over 15% of which are singletons. Germline values: CDR1 SQVTM, CDR2 ANQGSEA. Trimming took off 5 bases at V and 0 bases at J, with 7 bases between the two ends. The CDR3 has 13 residues. The sequence was collected from an adult woman who had mild COVID-19 (a few samples of this study predate the infection). Cell type and time point are not known. V gene TRBV29-1 combines with J gene TRBJ2-2; D not certain. Source material: PBMCs or a T cell subset sorted from them (not recorded which). CDR3 sequence (DNA): TGCAGCGTTTTTACCGCGAACACCGGGGAGCTGTTTTTT. This sequence encodes CSVFTANTGELFF.